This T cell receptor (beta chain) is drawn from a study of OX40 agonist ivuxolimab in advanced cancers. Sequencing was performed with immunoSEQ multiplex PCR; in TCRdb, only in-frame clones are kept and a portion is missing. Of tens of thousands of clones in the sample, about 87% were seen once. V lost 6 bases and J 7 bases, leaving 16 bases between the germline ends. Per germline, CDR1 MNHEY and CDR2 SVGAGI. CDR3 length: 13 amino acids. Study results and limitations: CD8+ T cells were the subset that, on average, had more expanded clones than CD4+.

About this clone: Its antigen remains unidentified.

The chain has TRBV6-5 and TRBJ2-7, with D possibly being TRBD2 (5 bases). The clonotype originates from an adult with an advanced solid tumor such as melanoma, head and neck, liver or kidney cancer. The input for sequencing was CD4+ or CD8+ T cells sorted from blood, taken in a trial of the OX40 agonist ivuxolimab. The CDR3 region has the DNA TGTGCCAGCAGCCATCCCGGGGTCTGGGAGCAGTACTTC. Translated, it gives CASSHPGVWEQYF.